These 19 T cell receptor beta chains were all obtained from the same sample, sequenced in a study of identical twins. TCRdb itself ran the 5' RACE reads through MiXCR, one entry per CDR3 protein. The sample has hundreds of thousands of distinct CDR3 sequences; over 8.5% are singletons. These data were also reused for a study on yellow fever vaccine responses in identical twins.

The specimen sequenced was PBMCs. The source of these receptors is a woman aged 18 to 35 in good health.

This clonotype occurred many times. V usage is TRBV29-1 and J usage is TRBJ2-1, with 7 positions matching TRBD2. CDR1 is SQVTM and CDR2 is ANQGSEA in the germline V gene. CDR3 length: 14 amino acids. Unmatched junction bases numbered 9, after V lost 5 bases and J lost 5 bases. CDR3 residues: CSVRPISGDNEQFF. CDR3 nucleotides: TGCAGCGTTCGACCCATCAGCGGGGACAATGAGCAGTTCTTC.

This clonotype was seen only a few times. The chain has TRBV10-3 and TRBJ2-6, with 8 bases that match TRBD1. Germline values: CDR1 ENHRY, CDR2 SYGVKD. The CDR3 totals 15 residues. The V segment lost 10 bases and the J segment 0 bases; nucleotides outside the gene matches: 5. The CDR3 here is CASGQGTSGANVLTF. CDR3 nucleotide sequence: TGTGCCAGCGGACAGGGAACCTCTGGGGCCAACGTCCTGACTTTC.

The sample holds a few counts of this clonotype. This sequence joins TRBV6-2 or TRBV6-3 and TRBJ2-7; 9 positions match TRBD1. CDR1 and CDR2 from the germline V gene are MNHEY and SVGEGT. J lost 6 bases, V lost 7 bases, and 10 bases had no gene match. The CDR3 spans 14 residues. This CDR3 reads CASKKLQGAREQYF. The CDR3 nucleotides read TGTGCCAGCAAGAAGTTACAGGGGGCCCGCGAGCAGTACTTC.

This clonotype was detected many times. The chain recombines TRBV25-1 with TRBJ1-2; D may be TRBD1 (6 bases). The CDR3 extends over 13 amino acids. The germline V and J ends were trimmed by 6 bases and 8 bases, with 16 bases remaining between them. Per germline, CDR1 MGHDK and CDR2 SYGVNS. CDR3 region: CASRRQDLGGYTF. The CDR3 nucleotides read TGTGCCAGCAGACGACAGGATCTCGGCGGCTACACCTTC.

At least ten counts were recorded for this clonotype. The gene calls are TRBV3-1 and TRBJ2-1; possible D gene TRBD2, 6 bases. V was shortened by 4 bases and J by 2 bases, with 12 bases between the two germline ends. CDR3 length: 15 residues. CDR1 is LGHDT and CDR2 is YNNKEL in the germline V gene (reference sequence). CDR3 in DNA: TGTGCCAGCAGCCCTTTAGCGGAAACCTACAATGAGCAGTTCTTC. This translates into CASSPLAETYNEQFF.

This clonotype came up a few times. This rearrangement joins TRBV20-1 to TRBJ2-2; the match to TRBD1 covers 10 bases. V lost 6 bases, J lost 7 bases, and 14 bases stayed unmatched. CDR1 and CDR2 (germline): DFQATT, SNEGSKA (reference sequence). There are 16 residues in the CDR3. CDR3 protein: CSAKKPTGGSRGELFF. CDR3 sequence (DNA): TGCAGTGCCAAAAAACCGACAGGGGGCTCTCGCGGGGAGCTGTTTTTT.

J is TRBJ1-5 and V is TRBV24-1; D uncertain. Per the germline V gene, CDR1 is KGHDR and CDR2 is SFDVKD. V dropped 3 bases and J dropped 5 bases, with 13 bases sitting between them. The CDR3 has 15 amino acids. The CDR3, as DNA: TGTGCCACCAGTGATACCCTGGTTGGGGATCAGCCCCAGCATTTT. Residues: CATSDTLVGDQPQHF.

The chain is built from TRBV4-2 and TRBJ2-1, with D maybe TRBD2 (6 bases). The V end was cut by 0 bases, the J end by 8 bases, with 14 bases between. Looked up from germline, CDR1 is LGHNA and CDR2 is YNFKEQ. The CDR3 consists of 15 residues. The CDR3 DNA follows: TGTGCCAGCAGCCAAGAGTTTCCGCTAGCGCATGAGCAGTTCTTC. This encodes CASSQEFPLAHEQFF.

This clonotype was observed many times. The gene calls are TRBV27 and TRBJ2-3; D might be TRBD1 (7 bases). The germline V gene encodes CDR1 MNHEY and CDR2 SMNVEV (reference sequence). V was shortened by 5 bases and J by 4 bases, with 16 bases between the two germline ends. CDR3 length equals 15 residues. The CDR3 DNA reads TGTGCCAGCAGTCCTCAGGGGGGAGTCGCAGATACGCAGTATTTT. It codes for CASSPQGGVADTQYF.

This chain links TRBV4-3 with TRBJ2-7; 10 positions agree with TRBD1. With 0 bases clipped from V and 3 bases from J, the junction kept 11 bases outside the gene matches. CDR1 is LGHNA, CDR2 YSLEER, per germline. This CDR3 spans 18 amino acids. The CDR3 DNA follows: TGCGCCAGCAGCCAAGAACTGGCGTCCGGGACAGGGGTCTACGAGCAGTACTTC. It encodes CASSQELASGTGVYEQYF.

This clonotype showed up just a few times. This chain links TRBV6-5 with TRBJ2-6; 8 bases map to TRBD1. J gave up 3 bases and V 0 bases, and 10 bases lay outside the gene matches. The CDR3 is 19 residues long. CDR1 and CDR2 (germline): MNHEY, SVGAGI. This CDR3 is CASSYSLDRVSGGANVLTF. CDR3 coding DNA: TGTGCCAGCAGTTACTCATTGGACAGGGTCTCTGGTGGGGCCAACGTCCTGACTTTC.

The V and J genes are TRBV5-1 and TRBJ2-2; the D is unclear. Trimming shortened V by 2 bases and J by 1 base, and 12 bases separated the two germline ends. Germline V CDR1 and CDR2: SGHRS, YFSETQ. CDR3 length equals 16 residues. The DNA of the CDR3 is TGCGCCAGCAGCTTTATATTAACCGGGAACACCGGGGAGCTGTTTTTT. Translating it yields CASSFILTGNTGELFF.

This clonotype has ten or more counts. The chain has TRBV9 and TRBJ2-5, with D perhaps TRBD1 (5 bases). Germline CDR1 reads SGDLS; CDR2 reads YYNGEE. Trimming cost V 0 bases and J 9 bases, with 12 bases left between them. The CDR3 has 13 residues. CDR3 residues: CASSVATGHPQYF. CDR3 bases: TGTGCCAGCAGCGTAGCTACAGGACACCCCCAGTACTTC.

The rearrangement joins TRBV6-2 or TRBV6-3 to TRBJ2-1; D unclear. CDR1 MNHEY and CDR2 SVGEGT come from the germline V gene. The CDR3 has 11 residues. V lost 1 base and J 8 bases, leaving 3 bases between the germline ends. The DNA for the CDR3 is TGTGCCAGCAGTTACTGGGATGAGCAGTTCTTC. This translates into CASSYWDEQFF.

The chain recombines TRBV6-5 with TRBJ1-1, with a tentative D call TRBD1 (6 bases). Germline V CDR1 and CDR2: MNHEY, SVGAGI. Trimming removed 2 bases from V and 1 base from J, with 14 bases in between. This CDR3 has 16 amino acids. The CDR3 loop reads CASSYGQGPTNTEAFF. For the CDR3, the DNA is TGTGCCAGCAGTTACGGGCAGGGGCCTACGAACACTGAAGCTTTCTTT.

The rearrangement uses TRBV20-1 and TRBJ2-1; TRBD2 aligns across 13 bases. The CDR3 is made up of 14 amino acids. J gave up 7 bases and V 5 bases, and 5 bases lay outside the gene matches. The V gene's germline CDR1 is DFQATT and CDR2 SNEGSKA (reference sequence). CDR3 sequence (DNA): TGCAGTGCTCGCACTAGCGGGAGGGAGAATGAGCAGTTCTTC. This codes for CSARTSGRENEQFF.

The V gene is TRBV2, the J gene TRBJ2-4; D may be TRBD1 (6 bases). Trimming took 3 bases from V and 0 from J, leaving 27 bases between them. Per germline, CDR1 SNHLY and CDR2 FYNNEI. This CDR3 is 21 amino acids long. CDR3 DNA sequence: TGTGCCAGCAGTGAGGGACCAATAAGGACAGCCTCCCTACTAGCCAAAAACATTCAGTACTTC. Protein sequence: CASSEGPIRTASLLAKNIQYF.

The sample holds a few counts of this clonotype. The gene calls are TRBV5-5 and TRBJ2-7; TRBD1 agrees at 7 bases. The CDR3 contains 14 residues. The germline gives CDR1 SGHKS, CDR2 YYEKEE (reference sequence). V was clipped by 4 bases and J by 4 bases; unmatched bases: 8. The CDR3, as DNA: TGTGCCAGCAGCCTGCAGACAGGGTTGTACGAGCAGTACTTC. Translated: CASSLQTGLYEQYF.

This clonotype was counted ten times or more. The chain combines TRBV10-3 with TRBJ2-3, with 7 bases that match TRBD2. Germline-derived CDR1 and CDR2 are ENHRY and SYGVKD. CDR3 size: 15 residues. Unmatched junction bases numbered 8, after V lost 2 bases and J lost 6 bases. CDR3 nucleotides: TGTGCCATCAGTGAGGATGGCGGGAGATACGATACGCAGTATTTT. It is translated as CAISEDGGRYDTQYF.